Listed here are 18 T cell receptor beta chains from one sample, sequenced in a study of cytomegalovirus exposure and HLA in healthy donors. PCR amplification relied on 60 Vbeta primers (plus 13 Jbeta primers). The assay was immunoSEQ multiplex PCR, and TCRdb's table has in-frame clones only and misses some. This table has approximately 150,000 clones, 50% to 75% appearing once. The sample was PBMCs. Source of these receptors: a woman aged 25 to 39 in good health and CMV-seropositive.

In regard to this clone: The same CDR3 arises from other DNA sequences in this sample as well. CDR3 in amino acids: CASSFRGGEETQYF. The CDR3, as DNA: TGTGCCAGCAGCTTTAGGGGGGGGGAAGAGACCCAGTACTTC. The rearrangement joins TRBV5-6 to TRBJ2-5; TRBD2 is a possible D gene (7 bases). The CDR3 contains 14 residues. Per germline, CDR1 SGHDT and CDR2 YYEEEE. V gave up 2 bases and J gave up 3 bases, with 11 bases separating them.

The chain recombines TRBV6-4 with TRBJ1-2, with D perhaps TRBD1 (6 bases). Trimming shortened V by 0 bases and J by 8 bases, and 13 bases separated the two germline ends. Germline lookup yields CDR1 MRHNA and CDR2 SNTAGT. The CDR3 is made up of 14 amino acids. The CDR3 DNA is TGTGCCAGCAGTGACTCGGGCAGGGGAAACGGCTACACCTTC. As protein: CASSDSGRGNGYTF.

This chain connects TRBV19 to TRBJ1-4, with TRBD1 as a possible D gene (5 bases). The germline gives CDR1 LNHDA, CDR2 SQIVND (reference sequence). The CDR3 length is 16 residues. V lost 5 bases and J lost 6, with 19 bases in between. CDR3 coding DNA: TGTGCCAGTAGTCCCCTCACAGGAGTCAGATATGAAAAACTGTTTTTT. Its translation: CASSPLTGVRYEKLFF.

The V and J genes are TRBV19 and TRBJ2-2; tentative D call: TRBD2 (5 bases). The CDR3 runs to 15 residues. Trimming cost V 5 bases and J 4 bases, with 14 bases left between them. Germline V gene lookup returns CDR1 LNHDA and CDR2 SQIVND (reference sequence). The CDR3 DNA reads TGTGCCAGTAGTGGGAGCAGTCGGGGCACCGGGGAGCTGTTTTTT. Its protein product is CASSGSSRGTGELFF.

This chain joins TRBV19 and TRBJ2-2, with a weak D call TRBD1 (6 bases). The V gene lost 9 bases and the J gene lost 2 bases, with 13 bases spanning the gap. The CDR3 covers 14 residues. Germline V gives CDR1 LNHDA, CDR2 SQIVND (reference sequence). In DNA form, the CDR3 reads TGTGCCAGCCGGGACAACTTTAACACCGGGGAGCTGTTTTTT. It codes for CASRDNFNTGELFF.

CDR3 DNA: TGTGCCAGCAGAGAGGGTTATAGCAATCAGCCCCAGCATTTT. Translating gives CASREGYSNQPQHF. The chain employs TRBV2 and TRBJ1-5; D not resolved. The CDR3 is 14 residues long. The germline CDR1 and CDR2 sequences are SNHLY and FYNNEI. V was trimmed by 6 bases and J by 0 bases, leaving 9 bases between them.

Written as DNA, the CDR3 is TGTGCCAGCAGCCAGGAAAGGAGCAATCAGCCCCAGCATTTT. It is translated as CASSQERSNQPQHF. The rearrangement joins TRBV7-8 to TRBJ1-5; D not certain. The germline V gene has CDR1 SGHVS and CDR2 FQNEAQ. The CDR3 spans 14 residues. Trimming removed 5 bases from V and 1 base from J, with 9 bases in between.

This clone was counted only a few times. The chain employs TRBV4-1 and TRBJ2-7; no clear D gene. The CDR3 totals 13 residues. The germline gives CDR1 MGHRA, CDR2 YSYEKL. Trimming cost V 0 bases and J 6 bases, with 9 bases left between them. CDR3 sequence: CASSQEASTEQYF. The CDR3 DNA is TGCGCCAGCAGCCAAGAGGCTAGTACCGAGCAGTACTTC.

The V call is TRBV30, the J call TRBJ1-2; perhaps TRBD1 as D (5 bases). With 3 bases removed from V and 1 base from J, the gap between germline ends came to 9 bases. Looked up from germline, CDR1 is GTSNPN and CDR2 is SVGIG (reference sequence). The CDR3 is 13 residues long. CDR3 sequence: CAWSPTDNYGYTF. CDR3 nucleotide sequence: TGTGCCTGGAGCCCGACAGATAACTATGGCTACACCTTC.

Points on this clone: The junction departs from germline at one end; a sequencing error may be responsible. This sample also contains other DNA sequences that code for the same CDR3. This chain connects TRBV10-1 to TRBJ2-1; TRBD2 matches at 9 bases. This CDR3 comprises 13 residues. Germline CDR1 and CDR2: WNHNN and SYGVQD (reference sequence). This CDR3 is CASSERASGTLVF. CDR3 nucleotides: TGCGCCAGCAGTGAGAGGGCTAGCGGGACTTTGGTCTTC.

The V call is TRBV6-1, the J call TRBJ1-5, with a tentative D call TRBD1 (6 bases). Germline loops: CDR1 MNHNS, CDR2 SASEGT. The CDR3 consists of 15 residues. V lost 6 bases and J 0 bases, leaving 12 bases between the germline ends. CDR3 bases: TGTGCCAGCAGCACAGGGACCGATAGCAATCAGCCCCAGCATTTT. It specifies CASSTGTDSNQPQHF.

The chain uses TRBV18 and TRBJ2-2; TRBD1 aligns across 9 bases. Germline CDR1 is KGHSH and CDR2 is LQKENI. The CDR3 runs 15 residues. V trimming: 3 bases; J trimming: 3 bases; junction bases outside the gene matches: 2. This CDR3 is CASSPGTGYTGELFF. For the CDR3, the DNA is TGTGCCAGCTCACCCGGGACAGGGTACACCGGGGAGCTGTTTTTT.

The chain combines TRBV5-1 with TRBJ2-3; TRBD2 matches 8 bases. Trimming took 7 bases from V and 2 from J; bases not matched to a gene: 9. This CDR3 region has 15 residues. Germline V CDR1 and CDR2: SGHRS, YFSETQ. Here the CDR3 reads CASGAAAGDTDTQYF. In DNA, the CDR3 is TGCGCCAGCGGGGCCGCAGCGGGAGACACAGATACGCAGTATTTT.

CDR3 loop: CAWRGAWTGYGYTF. CDR3 DNA: TGTGCCTGGAGGGGGGCCTGGACGGGCTATGGCTACACCTTC. This chain links TRBV30 with TRBJ1-2; possible D gene TRBD1, 6 bases. V lost 3 bases to trimming and J lost 4 bases, with 15 bases between them. The CDR3 loop spans 14 amino acids. The germline V gene encodes CDR1 GTSNPN and CDR2 SVGIG (reference sequence).

In this sample, this clone turned up a few times. The chain couples TRBV5-4 to TRBJ1-1; D is unclear. Trimming took 2 bases from V and 1 from J, leaving 6 bases between them. This CDR3 is 13 amino acids long. Germline CDR1 and CDR2: SGHNT and YYREEE (reference sequence). The CDR3 DNA reads as TGTGCCAGCAGCTTCGCAGAGAACACTGAAGCTTTCTTT. Protein sequence: CASSFAENTEAFF.

This clone came up a few times. The CDR3 coding sequence is TGCGCCAGCAGCCAAGATCACCCCAGGGGGAATCAGCCCCAGCATTTT. Its protein product is CASSQDHPRGNQPQHF. The V call is TRBV4-1, the J call TRBJ1-5; 7 nucleotides align to TRBD1. In germline, CDR1 is MGHRA, CDR2 YSYEKL. The CDR3 totals 16 residues. V shed 0 bases, J shed 4 bases, and the junction held 6 bases outside the gene matches.

The CDR3 here is CASSSVPDSYEQYF. DNA of the CDR3: TGCGCCAGCAGCTCGGTACCCGACAGTTACGAGCAGTACTTC. J is TRBJ2-7 and V is TRBV5-1; D might be TRBD1 (5 bases). V dropped 3 bases and J dropped 4 bases, with 14 bases sitting between them. From germline, CDR1 is SGHRS and CDR2 YFSETQ. There are 14 residues in the CDR3. The whole variable domain, filled in from reference TRBV5-1 and TRBJ2-7, reads KAGVTQTPRYLIKTRGQQVTLSCSPISGHRSVSWYQQTPGQGLQFLFEYFSETQRNKGNFPGRFSGRQFSNSRSEMNVSTLELGDSALYLCASSSVPDSYEQYFGPGTRLTVT.

The chain uses TRBV18 and TRBJ2-7; D remains unclear. V lost 6 bases and J 2 bases, leaving 14 bases between the germline ends. The CDR3 is 14 amino acids. Germline CDR1 is KGHSH and CDR2 is LQKENI. This chain's CDR3 is CASSEPGVPYEQYF. The CDR3, as DNA: TGTGCCAGCTCCGAACCCGGAGTTCCCTACGAGCAGTACTTC.